These T cell receptor beta chains were read from a single sample in a study of beta chain features in type 1 diabetes. Assay: immunoSEQ multiplex PCR; the TCRdb copy retains only in-frame clones and omits some. Among about 700,000 clones, over 10% were seen once, and the ten largest hold 0.022%. Sequencing was performed on naive CD4+ T cells from blood. Receptors originate from a man younger than 35 with type 1 diabetes. CDR3s include the opening cysteine and the closing phenylalanine or tryptophan. The D gene is left open where the match is weak. The size of a clone is reported for some rows only, either as once, few or many, or as a class for expanded clones.

j_call	d_call	v_call	clone_size	cdr3_nt	cdr3_aa
TRBJ1-2	NA	TRBV5-6	NA	TGTGCCAGCAGCTTGGGCAGAGACTATGGCTACACCTTC	CASSLGRDYGYTF
TRBJ2-5	TRBD1	TRBV25-1	few	TGTGCCAGCAGTGAGCCCGGCGACAGGGGGATGGGGGCCCAGTACTTC	CASSEPGDRGMGAQYF
TRBJ1-6	NA	TRBV30	NA	TGTGCCTGGACAGGGTTTGATTCACCCCTCCACTTT	CAWTGFDSPLHF
TRBJ1-6	NA	TRBV7-2	few	TGTGCCAGCAGCTTTTTAGCTAGTGGCGATAATTCACCCCTCCACTTT	CASSFLASGDNSPLHF
TRBJ1-1	NA	TRBV29-1	NA	TGCAGCGCCAGGACAGAGAACACTGAAGCTTTCTTT	CSARTENTEAFF
TRBJ2-5	NA	TRBV7-8	few	TGTGCCAGCAGCTTAGCCTTAAGGGAGACCCAGTACTTC	CASSLALRETQYF
TRBJ1-6	NA	TRBV10-3	NA	TGTGCCATCAGTGAGTACGGGGTTGGAAAAAGTTCACCCCTCCACTTT	CAISEYGVGKSSPLHF
TRBJ2-1	TRBD1	TRBV19	few	TGTGCCACCCATCGAGGGGGCCTCTCCTACAATGAGCAGTTCTTC	CATHRGGLSYNEQFF
TRBJ2-4	NA	TRBV4-1	few	TGCGCCAGCAGCCAAGATTCTAAAAACATTCAGTACTTC	CASSQDSKNIQYF
TRBJ1-1	NA	TRBV27	few	TGTGCCAGCAGTACACCAGTCCTTGGACAGCTTAAAGCTTTCTTT	CASSTPVLGQLKAFF
TRBJ1-1	TRBD1	TRBV5-1	few	TGCGCCAGTGGACAGGGCGACACTGAAGCTTTCTTT	CASGQGDTEAFF
TRBJ1-1	NA	TRBV13	NA	TGTGCCAGCAGCTTAGGCGGCCAGCTTATGAACACTGAAGCTTTCTTT	CASSLGGQLMNTEAFF
TRBJ1-1	NA	TRBV5-1	NA	TGCGCCAGCAGCCAAGGCCCGGGCCACAAGAACACTGAAGCTTTCTTT	CASSQGPGHKNTEAFF
TRBJ1-2	TRBD1	TRBV30	NA	TGTGCCTGGAGCCGGGACAGGGGGGACTATGGCTACACCTTC	CAWSRDRGDYGYTF
TRBJ2-5	NA	TRBV5-1	NA	TGCGCCAGCAGCTTGATCAGGGAAGAGACCCAGTACTTC	CASSLIREETQYF
TRBJ1-1	NA	TRBV4-1	few	TGCGCCAGCAGCCACCACAGGGACAACACTGAAGCTTTCTTT	CASSHHRDNTEAFF
TRBJ1-1	NA	TRBV18	NA	TGTGCCAGCTCCGAAGGGCCGAAGACTGAAGCTTTCTTT	CASSEGPKTEAFF
TRBJ1-2	NA	TRBV13	NA	TGTGCCAGCAGCTTATTGGCGCGGACTAACTATGGCTACACCTTC	CASSLLARTNYGYTF
TRBJ2-7	NA	TRBV7-9	NA	TGTGCCAGCAGCCCCGAGGGGGTAAAGCAGTACTTC	CASSPEGVKQYF
TRBJ2-7	NA	TRBV6-6	NA	TGTGCCAGCTCCCAAGGAGCACTGAGCTCCTACGAGCAGTACTTC	CASSQGALSSYEQYF
TRBJ2-1	TRBD1	TRBV5-1	NA	TGCGCCAGCAGCCCCCTAACAGGGGGCAGGGGGAATGAGCAGTTCTTC	CASSPLTGGRGNEQFF
TRBJ2-7	TRBD2	TRBV10-3	NA	TGTGCCATCAGTGAAGTCCCGGGACTAGCGGGGGGACCCTACGAGCAGTACTTC	CAISEVPGLAGGPYEQYF
TRBJ2-7	NA	TRBV5-1	few	TGCGCCAGCAGCTCCGGCAACTCCTACGAGCAGTACTTC	CASSSGNSYEQYF
TRBJ2-5	NA	TRBV4-2	NA	TGTGCCAGCAGCCAAGAAGGGGGTCTAGCGGCCCAAGAGACCCAGTACTTC	CASSQEGGLAAQETQYF
TRBJ2-2	NA	TRBV18	NA	TGTGCCAGCTCAGGGGCGAACACCGGGGAGCTGTTTTTT	CASSGANTGELFF
TRBJ1-5	NA	TRBV30	NA	TGTGCCTGGAGTCGGGGCGGACACCCCAATCAGCCCCAGCATTTT	CAWSRGGHPNQPQHF
TRBJ1-5	NA	TRBV9	NA	TGTGCCAGCACCCCCGGGGTAGGGGGCAATCAGCCCCAGCATTTT	CASTPGVGGNQPQHF
TRBJ1-2	TRBD1	TRBV30	NA	TGTGCCTGGAGTGTCCGAGAACCACCGGGACAGGGGGCTAAGGGCTACACCTTC	CAWSVREPPGQGAKGYTF
TRBJ1-2	NA	TRBV5-4	few	TGTGCCAGCAGCTTGGAAGGCGGCTACACCTTC	CASSLEGGYTF
TRBJ2-3	TRBD2	TRBV6-1	once	TGTGCCAGCAGTGAACAGGCAGCGGGGTACACAGATACGCAGTATTTT	CASSEQAAGYTDTQYF
TRBJ2-1	TRBD2	TRBV4-2	few	TGTGCCAGCAGCCAAGAGCTACTAGCGTATTCCTACAATGAGCAGTTCTTC	CASSQELLAYSYNEQFF
TRBJ2-7	NA	TRBV5-1	NA	TGCGCCAGCACTGACACGATGGGGGCCAGGGAGCAGTACTTC	CASTDTMGAREQYF
TRBJ1-3	NA	TRBV30	NA	TGTGCCTGGATGCTCACTTGGAGATCTGGAAACACCATATATTTT	CAWMLTWRSGNTIYF
TRBJ2-7	NA	TRBV5-6	NA	TGTGCCAGCAGCTTGTTGGCGGAACCCTACGAGCAGTACTTC	CASSLLAEPYEQYF
TRBJ1-5	NA	TRBV7-4	NA	TGTGCCAGCAGCTACGGCCTCCTTCCCACTCAGCCCCAGCATTTT	CASSYGLLPTQPQHF
TRBJ2-3	NA	TRBV11-2	NA	TGTGCCAGCAGCACCGGCTACACAGATACGCAGTATTTT	CASSTGYTDTQYF
TRBJ1-5	NA	TRBV2	few	TGTGCCAGCAGTACAGAGTATAGCAATCAGCCCCAGCATTTT	CASSTEYSNQPQHF
TRBJ2-4	TRBD2	TRBV28	NA	TGTGTCAGCGGGGGAGCCAAAAACATTCAGTACTTC	CVSGGAKNIQYF
TRBJ1-4	NA	TRBV18	NA	TGTGCCAGCTCACCGGGGACGGATGAAAAACTGTTTTTT	CASSPGTDEKLFF
TRBJ2-5	NA	TRBV6-6	few	TGTGCCAGCCGTGGCCACCGGGAGACCTTCGGAGAGACCCAGTACTTC	CASRGHRETFGETQYF
TRBJ1-5	NA	TRBV30	few	TGTGCCTGGGCGGGCAGCAATCAGCCCCAGCATTTT	CAWAGSNQPQHF
TRBJ2-2	NA	TRBV10-3	NA	TGTGCCATCACTTCCCCCAGGACCGGGGAGCTGTTTTTT	CAITSPRTGELFF
TRBJ2-5	NA	TRBV10-3	NA	TGTGCCATCAGTGAGTCCGCAGGGGGGCAGACCCAGTACTTC	CAISESAGGQTQYF
TRBJ1-2	TRBD1	TRBV27	NA	TGTGCCAGCAGTCCTGCCGGGACAGACTATGGCTACACCTTC	CASSPAGTDYGYTF